A selection of T cell receptor beta chains follows, all from one sample in a study of shared clonotypes between healthy human individuals. Repertoires were generated with immunoSEQ multiplex PCR, while TCRdb's copy carries only in-frame clones and drops some. Of around 580,000 clones in the sample, roughly 98% are singletons; the top ten hold 0.3%. The sequencing sample was made of naive CD8+ T cells sorted from blood. The receptors here all came from a man aged 25-45 years in good health. Both conserved end residues are part of each CDR3. D genes are given only for firm matches. Where a row states a size, it is once, few, many or the class of an expanded clone; other rows omit it.

>TRBJ2-2|TRBV11-3|18|NA|TRBD1
TGTGCCAGCAGCTCTCCTAGGGGGACAGAGGGAAACACCGGGGAGCTGTTTTTT
CASSSPRGTEGNTGELFF
>TRBJ1-1|TRBV6-5|13|NA|NA
TGTGCCAGCACCAACGGACCGCTTACTGAAGCTTTCTTT
CASTNGPLTEAFF
>TRBJ1-1|TRBV29-1|12|once|TRBD1
TGCAGCGTTGTACAGGGGGACACTGAAGCTTTCTTT
CSVVQGDTEAFF
>TRBJ1-5|TRBV7-2|15|NA|NA
TGTGCCAGCAGCTTAGTGGCAGGGAACAATCAGCCCCAGCATTTT
CASSLVAGNNQPQHF
>TRBJ2-1|TRBV4-1|18|NA|TRBD2
TGCGCCAGCAGCCAAGAGCCTAGCGGGACATCTAAAGGCAATGAGCAGTTCTTC
CASSQEPSGTSKGNEQFF
>TRBJ2-2|TRBV13|14|NA|NA
TGTGCCAGCAGCGCCAGGGGGAACACCGGGGAGCTGTTTTTT
CASSARGNTGELFF
>TRBJ2-3|TRBV9|12|NA|NA
TGTGCCAGCAGCCCCCGCGCCGATACGCAGTATTTT
CASSPRADTQYF
>TRBJ2-1|TRBV27|17|NA|TRBD2
TGTGCCAGCAGTTCCCTTGAGAGACTAGCGGGATACAATGAGCAGTTCTTC
CASSSLERLAGYNEQFF
>TRBJ1-1|TRBV4-1|13|NA|NA
TGCGCCAGCAGCCATACAGGGCACACTGAAGCTTTCTTT
CASSHTGHTEAFF
>TRBJ1-3|TRBV11-2|14|NA|NA
TGTGCCAGCAGCTCGTCGGGTGTTTGGAACACCATATATTTT
CASSSSGVWNTIYF
>TRBJ2-7|TRBV7-6|15|NA|NA
TGTGCCAGCAGCTTAGCGCTGGCTTTACGGGACGAGCAGTACTTC
CASSLALALRDEQYF
>TRBJ2-7|TRBV2|13|NA|TRBD2
TGTGCCAGCTCGGCTAGCGGAGCCTACGAGCAGTACTTC
CASSASGAYEQYF
>TRBJ2-7|TRBV11-2|14|NA|TRBD1
TGTGCCAGCTTAGGACAGGGTTTCGCTCGGGAGCAGTACTTC
CASLGQGFAREQYF
>TRBJ2-7|TRBV7-9|15|NA|NA
TGTGCCAGCAGCTTAGTGGACACCAGCTCCTACGAGCAGTACTTC
CASSLVDTSSYEQYF
>TRBJ2-5|TRBV14|14|NA|NA
TGTGCCAGCAGCCCCCCGGGGATGAGGAAGACCCAGTACTTC
CASSPPGMRKTQYF
>TRBJ2-7|TRBV9|15|NA|NA
TGTGCCAGCAGCCAATCATCGGGACGCTCCTACGAGCAGTACTTC
CASSQSSGRSYEQYF
>TRBJ2-7|TRBV15|15|NA|TRBD1
TGTGCCACCAGCACTACCGGGACAGCCTCCTACGAGCAGTACTTC
CATSTTGTASYEQYF
>TRBJ2-2|TRBV7-6|13|NA|NA
TGTGCCAGCAGCTTAAGGGTGGCCGGGGAGCTGTTTTTT
CASSLRVAGELFF
>TRBJ2-7|TRBV10-3|13|NA|NA
TGTGCCATCTTACCAAACACCTCCTACGAGCAGTACTTC
CAILPNTSYEQYF
>TRBJ2-7|TRBV15|13|NA|NA
TGTGCCACCAGCATGGACCGGCGGGACGAGCAGTACTTC
CATSMDRRDEQYF
>TRBJ2-5|TRBV7-2|15|once|NA
TGTGCCAGCAGCTTAATTCAAGAGTACCAAGAGACCCAGTACTTC
CASSLIQEYQETQYF
>TRBJ1-1|TRBV11-2|12|NA|NA
TGTGCCAGCAGCTTAGGGGCCATTGAAGCTTTCTTT
CASSLGAIEAFF
>TRBJ2-7|TRBV4-1|15|NA|NA
TGCGCCAGCAGCCAAAGGTCCGACAACCTTGGCGAGCAGTACTTC
CASSQRSDNLGEQYF
>TRBJ2-1|TRBV19|16|NA|NA
TGTGCCAGTAGGTCGGACTCTAGCAACAAAAACAATGAGCAGTTCTTC
CASRSDSSNKNNEQFF
>TRBJ2-1|TRBV9|18|NA|NA
TGTGCCAGCAGCGTAGCTGGGGGCGGGAGTACCCCCTACAATGAGCAGTTCTTC
CASSVAGGGSTPYNEQFF
>TRBJ2-7|TRBV7-9|12|NA|NA
TGTGCCAGCGGAGGTATTGGAGCCGAGCAGTACTTC
CASGGIGAEQYF
>TRBJ2-7|TRBV29-1|12|NA|TRBD1
TGCAGCGCGTCGACAGGGGTCTACGCGCAGTACTTC
CSASTGVYAQYF
>TRBJ2-1|TRBV7-9|14|NA|NA
TGTGCCAGCAGCTCAACGTTTGTCTACAATGAGCAGTTCTTC
CASSSTFVYNEQFF
>TRBJ2-3|TRBV5-1|15|NA|TRBD2
TGCGCCAGCAGCTGGGGCTCGGGAGGGACAGATACGCAGTATTTT
CASSWGSGGTDTQYF
>TRBJ2-7|TRBV7-9|14|NA|NA
TGTGCCAGCAGCCACCCCAGGGTCACCTACGAGCAGTACTTC
CASSHPRVTYEQYF
>TRBJ1-1|TRBV5-4|14|NA|TRBD1
TGTGCCAGCAGCTCGGGGGACAGCCCCACTGAAGCTTTCTTT
CASSSGDSPTEAFF
>TRBJ2-7|TRBV2|17|NA|TRBD2
TGTGCCAGCACTGGGACTAGCCCCAGGAGGAGCTCCTACGAGCAGTACTTC
CASTGTSPRRSSYEQYF
>TRBJ2-3|TRBV7-7|16|NA|NA
TGTGCCAGCAGCTTAGGGCTCGACGAGTACACAGATACGCAGTATTTT
CASSLGLDEYTDTQYF
>TRBJ2-1|TRBV25-1|17|NA|TRBD2
TGTGCCAGCAGTGGAGATAGCGGGGGCAGCTCCTACAATGAGCAGTTCTTC
CASSGDSGGSSYNEQFF
>TRBJ2-2|TRBV4-1|11|NA|NA
TGCGCCAGCAGCCAAGTCGGGGAGCTGTTTTTT
CASSQVGELFF
>TRBJ2-2|TRBV29-1|13|once|NA
TGCAGCTCGAGGAGGGAGAACACCGGGGAGCTGTTTTTT
CSSRRENTGELFF
>TRBJ2-1|TRBV7-9|19|NA|TRBD2
TGTGCCAGCAGCTTAGATGGCAGTCGTAGCGGGAGTTCCTACAATGAGCAGTTCTTC
CASSLDGSRSGSSYNEQFF
>TRBJ1-2|TRBV10-3|18|NA|TRBD1
TGTGCCATCAGTGAGTCTAAGACAGGGGTGGGTCTGCTTCGTGGCTACACCTTC
CAISESKTGVGLLRGYTF
>TRBJ2-7|TRBV5-8|16|NA|NA
TGTGCCAGCAGCTTCTTGTCTTCGGCTAACTCCTACGAGCAGTACTTC
CASSFLSSANSYEQYF
>TRBJ2-7|TRBV6-6|16|once|NA
TGTGCCAGCAGTTCCCTGGCTGGCGGGAACAGATACGAGCAGTACTTC
CASSSLAGGNRYEQYF
>TRBJ2-1|TRBV9|15|NA|TRBD1
TGTGCCAGCAGCACCGGGGGACAGGGATTCGATGAGCAGTTCTTC
CASSTGGQGFDEQFF
>TRBJ2-1|TRBV5-1|17|NA|NA
TGCGCCAGCAGCTTGGATGATCTGTCCTGGCCCTACAATGAGCAGTTCTTC
CASSLDDLSWPYNEQFF
>TRBJ2-5|TRBV7-9|13|NA|NA
TGTGCCAGCAGCGTTTGGAGGCAAGAGACCCAGTACTTC
CASSVWRQETQYF
>TRBJ2-1|TRBV11-2|16|NA|TRBD2
TGTGCCAGCAGCCCGCCTCTAGCGGGCTCCTACAATGAGCAGTTCTTC
CASSPPLAGSYNEQFF
>TRBJ2-1|TRBV4-1|19|NA|TRBD2
TGCGCCAGCAGCCAAGATTTTAGCGGGAGGGCCCTCCCCTACAATGAGCAGTTCTTC
CASSQDFSGRALPYNEQFF
>TRBJ2-1|TRBV6-5|15|NA|TRBD2
TGTGCCAGCAGTCCTTCTGCGGGAGTGAGGAATGAGCAGTTCTTC
CASSPSAGVRNEQFF
>TRBJ2-7|TRBV27|14|NA|TRBD1
TGTGCCAGCAGTTTGACAGGGGGAGCTTACGAGCAGTACTTC
CASSLTGGAYEQYF
>TRBJ1-4|TRBV4-3|17|NA|TRBD1
TGCGCCAGCAGCCGAGGACAGGACCAAACAACTAATGAAAAACTGTTTTTT
CASSRGQDQTTNEKLFF
>TRBJ2-1|TRBV27|13|NA|NA
TGTGCCAGCAGTTTAAACACTTACAATGAGCAGTTCTTC
CASSLNTYNEQFF
>TRBJ2-3|TRBV4-2|17|NA|TRBD2
TGTGCCAGCAGCCACCAGGGACTAGCGGGTCCTCGCGATACGCAGTATTTT
CASSHQGLAGPRDTQYF
>TRBJ2-6|TRBV27|17|NA|TRBD1
TGTGCCAGCAGTTTGCTGGACAGGATCCCTGGGGCCAACGTCCTGACTTTC
CASSLLDRIPGANVLTF
>TRBJ1-3|TRBV6-5|13|once|NA
TGTGCCAGCAGTTACTCGAACGGAAACACCATATATTTT
CASSYSNGNTIYF
>TRBJ2-2|TRBV9|21|NA|TRBD2
TGTGCCAGCAGCGTAGCCGATTGGGGTGTAGCGGGCCCCCCGAACACCGGGGAGCTGTTTTTT
CASSVADWGVAGPPNTGELFF